This TCR beta chain was recovered during a study of T cell changes during pregnancy in multiple sclerosis. This CDR3 has 15 amino acids. Germline V CDR1 and CDR2: SSHAT, FNYEAQ (reference sequence). On this clone: A read error may account for a junction end that differs from germline.

Data came from immunoSEQ multiplex PCR; TCRdb stores just in-frame clones and leaves some out. This sample has approximately 21,000 clones; 85% occur once, and the top ten carry about 15%. The material was CD8+ T cells from peripheral blood mononuclear cells, obtained in the first trimester of pregnancy. This clonotype was sampled from a female donor in good health, enrolled as a control in a pregnancy study. This chain uses TRBV7-7 with TRBJ2-5; D possibly corresponds to TRBD1 (8 bases). The CDR3 coding sequence is TGTGCTAGCAGCCCCCGACAGGGGAGGGGAGAGACCCAGTACTTC. Its translation: CASSPRQGRGETQYF.